This T cell receptor beta chain was found in a study of identical twins (dated by TCRdb to 2016 to 2017). Regarding the study in general: TCR alpha and beta repertoires from monozygotic twins, unrelated adults of various ages and cord blood were deep-sequenced to test whether fetal clonotypes persist. Replicate twin experiments were performed at different times using different library preparation protocols to rule out contamination.

This clonotype was observed a few times. Its recognized antigen is unknown. Base qualities are not at hand, and no much larger clone is one base apart. The library was generated by 5' RACE. Data came from an Illumina HiSeq 2000. Template switching added a universal primer binding site, and the final cDNA carried a unique molecular identifier that allowed TCR cDNA molecules to be counted accurately. Specific primers in the conserved constant-segment region were used to synthesize first-strand cDNA for the TCR alpha and beta chains. To control for contamination, each cDNA library was double barcoded with a SMART-Mk sample barcode plus Illumina barcodes. Two successive PCR steps introduced TruSeq adapter sequences along with Illumina sample barcodes. Sequencing of the TCR alpha and beta cDNA libraries was done on the Illumina HiSeq platform using custom primers. The original methods were these. Unique molecular identifiers were extracted from raw reads with MiGEC, and CDR3 positions were determined with MiXCR. Recombination models were inferred per individual with the repgenHMM and IGoR tools using an EM algorithm. Shared clonotype analysis was performed with the tcR package in R, normalizing sharing by the product of cloneset sizes. To study raw recombination free of thymic and clonal selection effects, out-of-frame nonproductive sequences were analyzed. Using fastp trimming at Q25 and MiXCR clonotype assembly, TCRdb reanalyzed the public sequencing data and kept in-frame beta chains. CDR3 protein duplicates are merged, each entry listing the most common genes and DNA. TCRdb's processing, not the study's, gives the V and J calls here. Here the sample has 540,000 or so distinct CDR3 sequences; around 22% occur a single time. Around 0.48% of the sample belongs to the ten largest clones.

A distance of 15 bases separates the germline ends of V and J, which lose 3 bases and 1 base respectively. CDR1 and CDR2 are drawn from the germline V gene: ENHRY, SYGVKD. Reading from cysteine to phenylalanine, the CDR3 counts 16 amino acids. Of all the DNA, just the CDR3 is kept, 48 bases in frame from base 1. Only healthy Caucasian donors were included. The twin cohort comprised three pairs of female monozygotic twins, all aged roughly 18 to 30 years. Positive isolation kits from Invitrogen were used to isolate the CD4+ and CD8+ T cell populations. Overall results and qualifications from the work: Recombination models systematically underestimated out-of-frame TCR alpha sharing in monozygotic twins but agreed with sharing between unrelated individuals. Compared with coincidental sharing between unrelated individuals, out-of-frame TCR alpha sequences shared between twins had an excess of sequences with low generation probability. Abundant cord blood beta clonotypes had fewer insertions, young adult naive repertoires showed a similar but weaker trend, and memory repertoires showed no such trend. Because the same donors could not be followed over many years, the conclusions relied on cross-sectional statistical analysis. In beta out-of-frame sequences, excess twin sharing was weaker, because having fewer shared sequences lowered the signal-to-noise ratio. Invariant T cells such as MAIT and iNKT could partly confound zero-insertion analyses, although diverse VJ usage argued against such confounding for most clonotypes.

These sequences were also reported in another study, on yellow fever vaccine responses in identical twins. The second study's paper adds: The authors reported that the T cell response to vaccination in identical twins appeared partly convergent and partly personalized. In the study, vaccine-responding T cell clones were precisely tracked in identical twins.

The rearrangement joined TRBV10-3 to TRBJ1-2; the best D guess is TRBD1, with 6 bases matching. This clonotype was obtained from a woman younger than 30 in good health. The specimen was CD4+ T cells sorted from blood. The DNA is as follows: TGTGCCATCAGTGATATGACAGGAAATCGTAACTATGGCTACACCTTC. This encodes CAISDMTGNRNYGYTF.